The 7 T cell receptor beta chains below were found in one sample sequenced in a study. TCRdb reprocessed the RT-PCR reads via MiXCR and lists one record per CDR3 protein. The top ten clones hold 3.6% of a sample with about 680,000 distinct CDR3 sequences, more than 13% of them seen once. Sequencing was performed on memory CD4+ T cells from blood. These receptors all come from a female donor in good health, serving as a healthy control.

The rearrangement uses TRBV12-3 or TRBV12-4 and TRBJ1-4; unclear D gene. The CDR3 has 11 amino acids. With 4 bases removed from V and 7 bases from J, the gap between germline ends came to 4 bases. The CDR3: CASSWGEKLFF. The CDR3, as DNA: TGTGCCAGCAGTTGGGGTGAAAAACTGTTTTTT.

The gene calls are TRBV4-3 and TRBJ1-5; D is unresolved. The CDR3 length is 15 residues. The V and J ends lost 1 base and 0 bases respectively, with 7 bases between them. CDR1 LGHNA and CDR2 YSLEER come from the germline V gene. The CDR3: CASSQAIYSNQPQHF. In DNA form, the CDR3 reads TGCGCCAGCAGCCAAGCAATATATAGCAATCAGCCCCAGCATTTT.

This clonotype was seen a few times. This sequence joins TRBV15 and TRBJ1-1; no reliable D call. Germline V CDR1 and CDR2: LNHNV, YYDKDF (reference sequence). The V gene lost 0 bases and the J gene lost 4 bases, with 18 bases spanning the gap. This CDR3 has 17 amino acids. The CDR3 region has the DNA TGTGCCACCAGCAGAGAGGCTATGCTGAGCTCCGTCACTGAAGCTTTCTTT. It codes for CATSREAMLSSVTEAFF.

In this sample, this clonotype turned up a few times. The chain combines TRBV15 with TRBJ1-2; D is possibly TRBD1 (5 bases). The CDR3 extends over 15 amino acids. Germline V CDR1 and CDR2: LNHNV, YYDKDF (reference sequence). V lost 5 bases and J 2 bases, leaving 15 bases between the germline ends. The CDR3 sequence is CATSFSTVINYGYTF. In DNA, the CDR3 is TGTGCCACCAGCTTCTCGACAGTAATCAACTATGGCTACACCTTC.

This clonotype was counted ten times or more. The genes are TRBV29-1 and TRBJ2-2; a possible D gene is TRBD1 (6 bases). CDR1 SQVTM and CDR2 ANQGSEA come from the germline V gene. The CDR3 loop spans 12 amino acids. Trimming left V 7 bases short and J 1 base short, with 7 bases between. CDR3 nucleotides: TGCAGCGGGGGACAGAACACCGGGGAGCTGTTTTTT. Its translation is CSGGQNTGELFF.

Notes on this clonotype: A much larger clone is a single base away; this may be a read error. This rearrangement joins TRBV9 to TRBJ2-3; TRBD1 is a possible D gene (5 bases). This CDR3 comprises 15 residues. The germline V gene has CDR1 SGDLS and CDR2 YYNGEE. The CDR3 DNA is TGTACCAGCAGCGTAGGCCCGACAGACACAGATACGCAGTATTTT. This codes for CTSSVGPTDTDTQYF.

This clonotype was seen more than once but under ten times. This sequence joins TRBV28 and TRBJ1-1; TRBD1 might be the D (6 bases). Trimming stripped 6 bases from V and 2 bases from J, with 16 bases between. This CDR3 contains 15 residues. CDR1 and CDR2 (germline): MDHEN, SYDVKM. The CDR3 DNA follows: TGTGCCAGCAGACCCCAACTACAGGGTAACACTGAAGCTTTCTTT. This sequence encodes CASRPQLQGNTEAFF.